This TCR beta chain originates from a study of blood T cell repertoires in COVID-19 (dated by TCRdb to the early 2020s). Turning to the overall study: Samples covering the acute and convalescent phases of COVID-19 were provided by collaborators in the United States, Italy and Spain. The sample metadata nearly always contained a de-identified subject ID, COVID-19 status, age in years and sex. Where available, HLA class I and class II types were obtained from metadata supplied by the sample provider rather than from assay-based typing. The dataset comprised deeply sampled blood TCRbeta repertoires from subjects exposed to, actively infected with, or recovered from COVID-19. The repertoires were released in a freely available public database meant as a resource for research on the immune response to SARS-CoV-2. The material from the prospective study consisted of cDNA or gDNA derived from T cells, B-cell-depleted T cells, or PBMCs. Samples were obtained from the ongoing ImmuneRACE study (first 160 participants) and from about 1,300 subjects provided by 6 global collaborators.

Enrolling through a virtual design, the prospective study's participants ranged in age from roughly 18 to 95 years and lived across roughly 23 United States geographic areas. Cohort assignment in the prospective study relied on participant-reported clinical history from a screening survey and a study questionnaire. ImmuneRACE Cohort 3 recovered participants were defined by two consecutive negative NP/OP PCR tests, healthcare professional clearance, or symptom resolution. In the prospective study, mobile phlebotomists collected whole blood, serum and a nasopharyngeal or oropharyngeal swab from each participant. Over an approximately 2-month period, participants in the prospective study had the option of providing additional blood draws and questionnaires. Prospective study blood samples were shipped either frozen or at room temperature before DNA extraction. Taken from the germline V gene, the CDR1 and CDR2 loops are SNHLY and FYNNEI. The CDR3 sequence holds 12 residues, the cysteine and phenylalanine included. Of the read, only the CDR3 DNA is kept; its 36 bases are in frame from base 1. V lost 10 bases and J lost 4 bases, and the count of bases not matched to a germline gene is 6.

Summary of the overall study and its limitations: The quantity of clinical and demographic metadata differed by source and by participant and was supplied without curation.

On this clone itself: Its antigen target is currently unknown. No base-level quality is on record; no much larger clone is a single base apart.

TCRbeta CDR3 regions were amplified from genomic DNA using the immunoSEQ Assay, a bias-controlled multiplex PCR. Concerning the study's data processing: Nucleated cell counts per sample were estimated from amplification of reference gene primers within the assay. To quantify the absolute abundance of each unique TCRbeta CDR3 rearrangement, sequence reads were collapsed and filtered. Productive Simpson clonality was computed per sample as the square root of Simpson's diversity index over productive rearrangements. TCRdb limited this immuneACCESS table to in-frame rearrangements with V and J called. A share of clones is missing; checked studies link under half to unresolved V genes, and the rest is unexplained. That table gives V, J and clone size, and the DNA gave D and trimming. This sample comprises a few hundred thousand clones, more than 85% of them detected only once. In total, the top ten clones hold 2.5% to 3.5% of the sample.

Sequenced input: PBMCs or T cells enriched from blood (not recorded which). This clonotype originated in a woman aged 30 to 39 who had recovered from COVID-19. This chain joins TRBV2 to TRBJ2-7, and TRBD2 matches 8 of the central bases. The CDR3 region: CATRGGSYEQYF. In nucleotides, the sequence is TGTGCCACCCGGGGGGGCTCGTACGAGCAGTACTTC. The entire variable domain, with the stretches around the CDR3 drawn from the reference TRBV2 and TRBJ2-7 proteins, is EPEVTQTPSHQVTQMGQEVILRCVPISNHLYFYWYRQILGQKVEFLVSFYNNEISEKSEIFDDQFSVERPDGSNFTLKIRSTKLEDSAMYFCATRGGSYEQYFGPGTRLTVT.